The TCR beta chain under discussion was sequenced for a study of metastatic and nonmetastatic thyroid tumors. Background on the study: Repertoire comparison spanned blood and tumor or nodule tissue of malignant and benign thyroid patients.

No patient had received any treatment before thyroid surgery. Original analysis: Built for papillary thyroid cancer, a distant-metastasis classifier drew on CDR3 differences across clinicopathological groups. TCRdb re-analyzed the PCR reads using MiXCR. The V and J calls and clone size are TCRdb's, not the authors'. Among approximately 35,000 clones listed, 11% were seen once. This clone was found many times. This sequence originates from a female donor with papillary thyroid cancer or a benign thyroid nodule (not recorded which). Some clones in this sample may be carry-over from other donors' samples. The specimen was blood.

The CDR3 is CASSGAGTGNSPLHF. The CDR3 region has the DNA TGTGCCAGCAGTGGAGCGGGGACAGGAAATTCACCCCTCCACTTT. The V and J genes are TRBV2 and TRBJ1-6, with 8 bases that match TRBD1. CDR3 length equals 15 residues. Germline loops: CDR1 SNHLY, CDR2 FYNNEI. The V gene end was trimmed by 4 bases and the J gene end by 7 bases; junction bases not matched to a gene: 6.